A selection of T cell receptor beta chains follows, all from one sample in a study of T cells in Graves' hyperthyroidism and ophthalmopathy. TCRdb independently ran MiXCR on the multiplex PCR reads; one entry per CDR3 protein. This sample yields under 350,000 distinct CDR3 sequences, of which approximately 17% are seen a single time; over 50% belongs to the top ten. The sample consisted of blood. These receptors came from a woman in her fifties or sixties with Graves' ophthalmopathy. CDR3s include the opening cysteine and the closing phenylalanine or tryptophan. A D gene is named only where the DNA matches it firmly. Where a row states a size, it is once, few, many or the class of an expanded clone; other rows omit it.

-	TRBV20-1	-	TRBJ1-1	CSARDFSFGTGNTEAFF	TGCAGTGCTAGAGATTTTTCTTTCGGGACGGGGAACACTGAAGCTTTCTTT
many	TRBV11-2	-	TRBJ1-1	CASSRVGGSTEAFF	TGTGCCAGCAGCCGTGTTGGAGGGAGCACTGAAGCTTTCTTT
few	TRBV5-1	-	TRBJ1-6	CASSSAGSHSPLHF	TGCGCCAGCAGCTCCGCAGGTTCCCATTCACCCCTCCACTTT
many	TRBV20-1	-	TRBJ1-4	CSARAGEKLFF	TGCAGTGCTAGAGCGGGGGAAAAACTGTTTTTT
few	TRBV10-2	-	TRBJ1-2	CASKRDSELYTF	TGCGCCAGCAAACGAGACAGCGAACTTTACACCTTC
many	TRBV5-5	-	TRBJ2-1	CASNTRPDSSYNEQFF	TGTGCCAGCAACACCCGACCAGATAGCTCCTACAATGAGCAGTTCTTC
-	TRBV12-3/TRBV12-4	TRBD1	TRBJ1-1	CASSFTGALGEAFF	TGTGCCAGCAGTTTTACAGGGGCCCTCGGTGAAGCTTTCTTT
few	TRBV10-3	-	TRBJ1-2	CAITDSKSYGYTF	TGTGCCATCACCGACAGCAAGAGTTATGGCTACACCTTC
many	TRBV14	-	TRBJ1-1	CASSQVTANGAFF	TGTGCCAGCAGCCAAGTGACAGCGAATGGGGCTTTCTTT
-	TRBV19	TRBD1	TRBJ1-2	CASTNPRQGKDYGYTF	TGTGCCAGTACTAACCCCCGACAGGGGAAGGACTATGGCTACACCTTC
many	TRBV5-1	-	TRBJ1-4	CASSLWDSTNEKLFF	TGCGCCAGCAGCTTGTGGGACTCAACTAATGAAAAACTGTTTTTT
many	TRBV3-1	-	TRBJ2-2	CASSPRTGELFF	TGTGCCAGCAGCCCAAGGACCGGGGAGCTGTTTTTT
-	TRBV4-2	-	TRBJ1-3	CASSQVWSSGNTIYF	TGTGCCAGCAGCCAAGTTTGGAGCTCTGGAAACACCATATATTTT
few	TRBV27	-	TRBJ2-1	CASSTGSRLDEQFF	TGTGCCAGCAGCACCGGGAGCCGCCTGGATGAGCAGTTCTTC
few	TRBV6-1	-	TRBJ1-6	CASRPEDSSVAPLHF	TGTGCCAGCAGACCCGAGGACAGCTCGGTCGCACCCCTCCACTTT